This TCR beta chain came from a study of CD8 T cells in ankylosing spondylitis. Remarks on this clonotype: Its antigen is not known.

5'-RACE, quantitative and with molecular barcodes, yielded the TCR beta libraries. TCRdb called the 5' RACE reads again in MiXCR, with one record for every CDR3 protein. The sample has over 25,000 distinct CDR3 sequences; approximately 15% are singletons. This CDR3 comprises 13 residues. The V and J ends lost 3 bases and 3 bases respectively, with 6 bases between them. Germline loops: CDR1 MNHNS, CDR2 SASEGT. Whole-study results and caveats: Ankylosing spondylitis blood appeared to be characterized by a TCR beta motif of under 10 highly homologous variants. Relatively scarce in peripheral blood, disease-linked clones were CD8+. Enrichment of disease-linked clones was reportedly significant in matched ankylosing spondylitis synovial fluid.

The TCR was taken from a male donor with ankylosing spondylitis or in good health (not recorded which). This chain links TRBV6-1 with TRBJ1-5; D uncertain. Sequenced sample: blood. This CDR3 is CASSDQYNQPQHF. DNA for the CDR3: TGTGCCAGCAGTGACCAGTACAATCAGCCCCAGCATTTT.